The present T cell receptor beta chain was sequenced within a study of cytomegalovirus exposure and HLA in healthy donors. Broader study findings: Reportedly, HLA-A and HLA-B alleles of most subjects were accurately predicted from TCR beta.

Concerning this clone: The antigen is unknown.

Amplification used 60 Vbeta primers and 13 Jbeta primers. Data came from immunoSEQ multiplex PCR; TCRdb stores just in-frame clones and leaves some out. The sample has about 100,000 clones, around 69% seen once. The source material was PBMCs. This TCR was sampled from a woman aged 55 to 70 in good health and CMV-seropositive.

CDR3 nucleotide sequence: TGTGCCACCCACAGGGGGAGTGGGTACGAGCAGTACTTC. Residues: CATHRGSGYEQYF. This sequence joins TRBV28 and TRBJ2-7, with TRBD1 identical over 8 bases. Germline assignment: CDR1 MDHEN and CDR2 SYDVKM. Germline trimming cut 10 bases from V and 4 bases from J; bases unmatched to any gene: 9. The CDR3 loop spans 13 amino acids.